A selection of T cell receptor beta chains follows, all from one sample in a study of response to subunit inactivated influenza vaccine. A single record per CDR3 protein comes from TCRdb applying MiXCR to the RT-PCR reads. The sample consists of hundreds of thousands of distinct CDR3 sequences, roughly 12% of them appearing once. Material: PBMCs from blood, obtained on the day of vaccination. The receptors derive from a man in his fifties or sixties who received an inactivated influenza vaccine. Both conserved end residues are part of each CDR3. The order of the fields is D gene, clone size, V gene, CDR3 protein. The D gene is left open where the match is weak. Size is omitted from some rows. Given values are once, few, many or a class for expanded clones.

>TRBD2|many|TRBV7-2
CASSFSGGLSSYNEQFF
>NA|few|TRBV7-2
CASSVRGGRPVDNEQFF
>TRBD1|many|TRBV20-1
CSAPTGSTEAFF
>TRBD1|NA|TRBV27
CASSLTEGARGYTF
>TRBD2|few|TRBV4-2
CASSQKRTSGASEQYF
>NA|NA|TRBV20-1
CSATGTTSTDTQYF
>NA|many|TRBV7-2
CASSFWGSTDTQYF
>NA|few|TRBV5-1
CASSLAQGGYTF
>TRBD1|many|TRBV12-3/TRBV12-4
CASSLEDREETQYF
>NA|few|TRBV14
CASSQQEITDTQYF
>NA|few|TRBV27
CASSPQGRWDEQYF
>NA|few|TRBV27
CASSFNGLPNNEQFF
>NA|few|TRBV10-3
CAISGQVGSGANVLTF
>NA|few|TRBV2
CASSEGGSGIGANVLTF
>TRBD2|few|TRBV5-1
CASSLDPSGGYEQYF
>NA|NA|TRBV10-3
CAISAALAVGADTQYF
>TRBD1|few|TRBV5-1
CASSLAGTASSYEQYF
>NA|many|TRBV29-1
CSVGFGKSSYNEQFF
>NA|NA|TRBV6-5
CASSYTQGTEYNEQFF
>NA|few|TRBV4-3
CASSPDGSGANVLTF
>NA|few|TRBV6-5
CASSSKLSNEKLFF
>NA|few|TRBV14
CASSRSTGLAVSSSYNEQFF
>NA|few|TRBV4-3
CASSQDGRSTYEQYF
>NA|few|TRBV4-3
CASSQEGGGRYEQFF
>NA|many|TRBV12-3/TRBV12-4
CASSFHRAQQFF
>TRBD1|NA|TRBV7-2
CASSPGGLNYGYTF
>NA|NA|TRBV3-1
CASSQPGASAPQETQYF
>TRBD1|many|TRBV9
CASSAGQGTGELFF
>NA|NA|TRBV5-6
CVSSWGSRKNYDYNEQFF
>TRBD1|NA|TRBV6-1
CAVRPTGTEHYGYTF
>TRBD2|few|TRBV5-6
CASSPRTSGGPRETQYF
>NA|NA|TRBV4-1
CASSQGRGPLSYEQYF
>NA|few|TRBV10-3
CAGSTGGTEAFF
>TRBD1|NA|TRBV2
CASTLTGRGKNIQYF
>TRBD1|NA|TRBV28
CASSVTGAELGYTF
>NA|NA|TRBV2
CASSTLDGYNELFF
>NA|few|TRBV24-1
CATQRRASDTQYF
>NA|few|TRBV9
CASSHGGAGNTIYF
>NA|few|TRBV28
CASKRNEKLFF
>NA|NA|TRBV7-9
CASLRAGTEAFF
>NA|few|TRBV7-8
CASSFLPENTEAFF
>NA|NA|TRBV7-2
CASSHRDGSGNTIYF
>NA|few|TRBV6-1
CASRRQNQETQYF